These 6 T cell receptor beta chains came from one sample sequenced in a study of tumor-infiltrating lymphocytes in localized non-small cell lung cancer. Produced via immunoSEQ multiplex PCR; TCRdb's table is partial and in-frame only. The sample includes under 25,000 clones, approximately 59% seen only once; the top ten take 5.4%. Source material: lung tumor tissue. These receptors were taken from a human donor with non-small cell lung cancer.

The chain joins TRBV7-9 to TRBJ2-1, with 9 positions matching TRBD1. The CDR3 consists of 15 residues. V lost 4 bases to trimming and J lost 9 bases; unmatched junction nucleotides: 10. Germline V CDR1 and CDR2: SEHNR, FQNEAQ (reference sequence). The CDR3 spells CASSYRGQGFGEQFF. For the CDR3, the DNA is TGTGCCAGCAGCTATAGGGGACAGGGCTTTGGTGAGCAGTTCTTC.

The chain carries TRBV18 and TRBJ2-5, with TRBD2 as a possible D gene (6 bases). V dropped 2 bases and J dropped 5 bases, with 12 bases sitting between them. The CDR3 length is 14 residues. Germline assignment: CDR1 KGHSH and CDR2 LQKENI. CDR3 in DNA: TGTGCCAGCTCACCAAACGCGGGGCAGGAGACCCAGTACTTC. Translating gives CASSPNAGQETQYF.

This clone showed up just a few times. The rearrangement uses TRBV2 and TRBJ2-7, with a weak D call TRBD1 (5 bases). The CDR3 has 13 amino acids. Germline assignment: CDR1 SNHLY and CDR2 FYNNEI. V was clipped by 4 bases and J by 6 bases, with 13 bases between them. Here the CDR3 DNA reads TGTGCCAGCAGTGTCCAGTACACAGGCGAGCAGTACTTC. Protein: CASSVQYTGEQYF. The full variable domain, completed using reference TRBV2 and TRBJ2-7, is EPEVTQTPSHQVTQMGQEVILRCVPISNHLYFYWYRQILGQKVEFLVSFYNNEISEKSEIFDDQFSVERPDGSNFTLKIRSTKLEDSAMYFCASSVQYTGEQYFGPGTRLTVT.

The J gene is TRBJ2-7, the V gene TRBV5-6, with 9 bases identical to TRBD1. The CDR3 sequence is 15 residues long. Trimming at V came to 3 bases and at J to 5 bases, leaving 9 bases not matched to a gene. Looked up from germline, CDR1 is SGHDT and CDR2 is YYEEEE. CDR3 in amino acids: CASSSPGQGTNEQYF. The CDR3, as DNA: TGTGCCAGCAGCTCACCGGGACAGGGAACCAACGAGCAGTACTTC. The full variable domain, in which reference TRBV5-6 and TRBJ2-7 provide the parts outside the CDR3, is DAGVTQSPTHLIKTRGQQVTLRCSPKSGHDTVSWYQQALGQGPQFIFQYYEEEERQRGNFPDRFSGHQFPNYSSELNVNALLLGDSALYLCASSSPGQGTNEQYFGPGTRLTVT.

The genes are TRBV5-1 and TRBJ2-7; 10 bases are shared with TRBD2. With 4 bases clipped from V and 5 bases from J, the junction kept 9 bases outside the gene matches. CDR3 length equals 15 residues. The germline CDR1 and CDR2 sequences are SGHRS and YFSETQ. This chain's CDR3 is CASSHTLAGIHEQYF. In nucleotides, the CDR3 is TGCGCCAGCAGCCATACACTAGCGGGAATTCACGAGCAGTACTTC.

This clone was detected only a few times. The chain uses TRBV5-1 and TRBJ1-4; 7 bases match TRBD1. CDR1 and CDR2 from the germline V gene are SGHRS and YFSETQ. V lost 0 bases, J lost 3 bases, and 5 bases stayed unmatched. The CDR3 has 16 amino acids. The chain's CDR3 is CASSLGGGAANEKLFF. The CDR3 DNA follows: TGCGCCAGCAGCTTGGGAGGGGGCGCAGCTAATGAAAAACTGTTTTTT.